Given below is one TCR beta chain in context. Germline assignment: CDR1 SGHTA and CDR2 FQGNSA. This CDR3 has 15 amino acids. Unmatched junction bases numbered 5, after V lost 4 bases and J lost 3 bases. The data stem from a study of early T cells in non-severe SARS-CoV-2 infection. TCRdb itself ran the 5' RACE reads through MiXCR, one entry per CDR3 protein. The sample shows over 50,000 distinct CDR3 sequences, around 7.5% of them seen only once. The sequence derives from an adult who was a healthcare worker with PCR-confirmed SARS-CoV-2 infection or an uninfected control (not recorded which). This chain joins TRBV7-2 and TRBJ2-1; 8 bases are shared with TRBD2. The sequenced sample was whole blood. CDR3 sequence: CASSSTSVLYNEQFF. The CDR3 DNA follows: TGTGCCAGCAGCTCGACTAGCGTGCTCTACAATGAGCAGTTCTTC.